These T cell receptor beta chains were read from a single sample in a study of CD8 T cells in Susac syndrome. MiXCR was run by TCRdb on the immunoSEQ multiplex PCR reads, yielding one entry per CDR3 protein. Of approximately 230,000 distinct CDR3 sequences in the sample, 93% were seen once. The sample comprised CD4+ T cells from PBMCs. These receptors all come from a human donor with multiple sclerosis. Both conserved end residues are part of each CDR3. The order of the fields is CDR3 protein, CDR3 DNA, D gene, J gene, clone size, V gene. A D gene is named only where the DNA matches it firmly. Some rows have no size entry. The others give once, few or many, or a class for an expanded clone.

CASSLAGRSPLHF TGCGCCAGCAGCTTGGCAGGGAGGTCACCCCTCCACTTT - TRBJ1-6 - TRBV5-1
CARAGTGGAETQYF TGTGCCCGGGCCGGGACAGGGGGCGCGGAGACCCAGTACTTC TRBD1 TRBJ2-5 - TRBV30
CASSLGSGSETQYF TGTGCTAGCAGCTTAGGTTCCGGTAGTGAGACCCAGTACTTC - TRBJ2-5 - TRBV7-7
CASSQSWGRTYEQYF TGCGCCAGCAGTCAATCTTGGGGGCGGACCTACGAGCAGTACTTC - TRBJ2-7 - TRBV23-1
CASSLEGAVTEAFF TGTGCCAGCAGCCTCGAGGGGGCCGTCACTGAAGCTTTCTTT TRBD1 TRBJ1-1 once TRBV6-1
CASSLQLAGWNEQFF TGTGCCAGCAGTTTACAACTAGCGGGGTGGAATGAGCAGTTCTTC TRBD2 TRBJ2-1 once TRBV27
CASSFLHSTDTQYF TGTGCCAGCAGCTTCTTACACAGCACAGATACGCAGTATTTT - TRBJ2-3 - TRBV7-3
CASVKPLPTETYEQYF TGTGCCAGCGTTAAGCCGCTCCCAACAGAAACCTACGAGCAGTACTTC - TRBJ2-7 - TRBV27
CASSLRGSANTGELFF TGTGCCAGCAGCTTGCGGGGGAGCGCGAACACCGGGGAGCTGTTTTTT TRBD2 TRBJ2-2 - TRBV7-3
CASRPIVQQYF TGTGCCAGCAGACCAATTGTGCAGCAGTACTTC - TRBJ2-5 - TRBV2
CASGLVLGSEHSSYEQYF TGTGCTAGTGGTTTGGTACTTGGCTCAGAACATTCTTCCTACGAGCAGTACTTC - TRBJ2-7 - TRBV12-5
CASSFDGGGPEQFF TGTGCCAGCAGCTTCGATGGCGGGGGCCCGGAGCAGTTCTTC - TRBJ2-1 - TRBV11-1
CASSLGPGADTQYF TGTGCCAGCAGCTTGGGCCCCGGGGCAGATACGCAGTATTTT - TRBJ2-3 - TRBV7-2
CASSAEGGSYNEQFF TGTGCCAGCAGTGCTGAGGGTGGCTCCTACAATGAGCAGTTCTTC - TRBJ2-1 - TRBV2
CSVEKGTGGSSRRVQYF TGCAGCGTTGAAAAGGGGACAGGGGGCTCCTCCCGCCGCGTTCAGTACTTC TRBD1 TRBJ2-4 - TRBV29-1
CSARTGVGDTEAFF TGCAGTGCTAGGACAGGGGTAGGGGACACTGAAGCTTTCTTT TRBD1 TRBJ1-1 - TRBV20-1
CAISQYGTGDTGELFF TGTGCCATCAGCCAATACGGGACAGGGGACACCGGGGAGCTGTTTTTT TRBD1 TRBJ2-2 - TRBV10-3
CASSYSEGGTIYF TGTGCCAGCAGTTACTCGGAGGGAGGCACCATATATTTT - TRBJ1-3 once TRBV6-5